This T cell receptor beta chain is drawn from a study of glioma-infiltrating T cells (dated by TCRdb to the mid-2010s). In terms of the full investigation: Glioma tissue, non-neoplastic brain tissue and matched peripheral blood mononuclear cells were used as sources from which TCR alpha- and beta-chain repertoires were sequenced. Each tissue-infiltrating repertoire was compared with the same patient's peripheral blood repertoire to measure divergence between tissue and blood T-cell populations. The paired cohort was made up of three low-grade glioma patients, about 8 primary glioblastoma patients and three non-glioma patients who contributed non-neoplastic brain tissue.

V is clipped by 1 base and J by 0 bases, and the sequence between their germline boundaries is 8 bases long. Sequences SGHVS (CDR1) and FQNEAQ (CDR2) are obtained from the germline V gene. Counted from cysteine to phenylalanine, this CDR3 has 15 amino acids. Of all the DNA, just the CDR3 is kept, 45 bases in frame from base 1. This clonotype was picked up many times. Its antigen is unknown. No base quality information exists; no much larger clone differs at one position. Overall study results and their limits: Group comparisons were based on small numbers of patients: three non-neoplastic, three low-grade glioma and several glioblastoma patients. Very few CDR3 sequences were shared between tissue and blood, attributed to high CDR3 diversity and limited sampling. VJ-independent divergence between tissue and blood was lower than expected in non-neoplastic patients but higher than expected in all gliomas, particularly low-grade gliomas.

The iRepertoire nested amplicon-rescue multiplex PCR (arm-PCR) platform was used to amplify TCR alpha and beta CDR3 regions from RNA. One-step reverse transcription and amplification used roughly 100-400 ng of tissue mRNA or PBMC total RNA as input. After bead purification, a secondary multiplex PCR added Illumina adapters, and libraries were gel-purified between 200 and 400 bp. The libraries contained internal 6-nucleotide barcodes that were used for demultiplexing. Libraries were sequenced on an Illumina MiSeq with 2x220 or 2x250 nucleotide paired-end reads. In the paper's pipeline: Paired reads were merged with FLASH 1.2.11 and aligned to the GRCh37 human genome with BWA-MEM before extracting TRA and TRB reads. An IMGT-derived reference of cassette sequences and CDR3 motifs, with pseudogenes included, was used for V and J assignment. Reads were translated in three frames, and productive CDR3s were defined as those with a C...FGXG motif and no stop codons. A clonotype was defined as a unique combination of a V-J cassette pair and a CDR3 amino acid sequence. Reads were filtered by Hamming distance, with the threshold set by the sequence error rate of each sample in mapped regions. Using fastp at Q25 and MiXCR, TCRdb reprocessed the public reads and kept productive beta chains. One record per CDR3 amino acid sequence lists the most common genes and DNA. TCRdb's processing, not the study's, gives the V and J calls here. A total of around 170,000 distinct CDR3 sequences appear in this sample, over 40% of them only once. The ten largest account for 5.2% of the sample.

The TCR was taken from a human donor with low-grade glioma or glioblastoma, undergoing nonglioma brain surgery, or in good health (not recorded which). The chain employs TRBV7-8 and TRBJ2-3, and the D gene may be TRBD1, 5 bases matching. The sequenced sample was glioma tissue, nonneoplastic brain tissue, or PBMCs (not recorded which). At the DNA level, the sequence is TGTGCCAGCAGCTTAGTTGGACACAGCACAGATACGCAGTATTTT. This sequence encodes CASSLVGHSTDTQYF.